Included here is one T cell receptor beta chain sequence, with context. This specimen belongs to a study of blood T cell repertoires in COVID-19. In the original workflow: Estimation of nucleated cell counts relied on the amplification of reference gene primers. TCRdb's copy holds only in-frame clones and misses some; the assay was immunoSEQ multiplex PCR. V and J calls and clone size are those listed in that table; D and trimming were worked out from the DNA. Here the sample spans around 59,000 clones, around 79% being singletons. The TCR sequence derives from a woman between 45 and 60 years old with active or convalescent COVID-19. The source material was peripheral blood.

CDR3 region: CASSPWEREETQYF. The CDR3 DNA is TGTGCCAGCAGCCCTTGGGAGCGGGAAGAGACCCAGTACTTC. The chain has TRBV3-1 (or the pseudogene TRBV3-2) and TRBJ2-5, with D perhaps TRBD2 (6 bases). Germline CDR1 and CDR2: LGHDT and YNNKEL (reference sequence). V was cut by 4 bases and J by 3 bases, with 12 bases left in between. The CDR3 totals 14 residues.